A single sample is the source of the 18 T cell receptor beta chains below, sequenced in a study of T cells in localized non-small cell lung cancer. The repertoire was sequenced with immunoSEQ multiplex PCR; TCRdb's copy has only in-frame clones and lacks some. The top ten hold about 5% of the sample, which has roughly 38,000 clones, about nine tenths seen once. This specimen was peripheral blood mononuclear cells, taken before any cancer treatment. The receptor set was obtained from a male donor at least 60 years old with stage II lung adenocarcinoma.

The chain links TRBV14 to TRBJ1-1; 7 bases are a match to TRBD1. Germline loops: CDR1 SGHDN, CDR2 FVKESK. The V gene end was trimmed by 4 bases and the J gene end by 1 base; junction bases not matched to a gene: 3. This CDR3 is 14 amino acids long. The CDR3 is CASSLGTANTEAFF. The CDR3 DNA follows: TGTGCCAGCAGCCTAGGGACAGCGAACACTGAAGCTTTCTTT.

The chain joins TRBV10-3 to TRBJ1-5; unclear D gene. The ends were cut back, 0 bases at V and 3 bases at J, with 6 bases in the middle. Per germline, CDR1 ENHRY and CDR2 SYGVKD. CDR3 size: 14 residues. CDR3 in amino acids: CAISESRNNQPQHF. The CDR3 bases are TGTGCCATCAGTGAGTCGAGGAACAATCAGCCCCAGCATTTT.

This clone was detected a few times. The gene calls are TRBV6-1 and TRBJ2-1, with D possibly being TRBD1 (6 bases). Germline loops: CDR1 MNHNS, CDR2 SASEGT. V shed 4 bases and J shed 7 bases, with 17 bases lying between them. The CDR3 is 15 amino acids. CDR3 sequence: CASSVTQGLGNEQFF. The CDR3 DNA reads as TGTGCCAGCAGTGTAACTCAGGGGTTAGGTAATGAGCAGTTCTTC.

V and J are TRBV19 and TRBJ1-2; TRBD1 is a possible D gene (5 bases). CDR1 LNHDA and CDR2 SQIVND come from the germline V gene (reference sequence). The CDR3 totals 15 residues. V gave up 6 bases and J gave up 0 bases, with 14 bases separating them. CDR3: CASRGRAHSNYGYTF. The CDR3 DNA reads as TGTGCCAGTAGAGGCAGGGCCCACTCTAACTATGGCTACACCTTC.

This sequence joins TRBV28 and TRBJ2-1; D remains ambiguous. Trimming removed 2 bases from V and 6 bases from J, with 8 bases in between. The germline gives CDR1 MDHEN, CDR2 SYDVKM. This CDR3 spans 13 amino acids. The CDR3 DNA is TGTGCCAGCAGTTTAGGGAATATCAATGAGCAGTTCTTC. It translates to CASSLGNINEQFF.

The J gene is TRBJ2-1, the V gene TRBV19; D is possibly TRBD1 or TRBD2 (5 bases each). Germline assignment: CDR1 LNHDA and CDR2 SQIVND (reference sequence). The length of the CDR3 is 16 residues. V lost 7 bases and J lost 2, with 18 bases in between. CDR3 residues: CASTISGTATYNEQFF. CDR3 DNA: TGTGCCAGTACCATTTCCGGGACGGCTACCTACAATGAGCAGTTCTTC.

The CDR3 DNA reads as TGTGCCAGCAGTTCCGGACTTCAATCCTACGAGCAGTACTTC. This codes for CASSSGLQSYEQYF. V is TRBV6-1 and J is TRBJ2-7; D possibly corresponds to TRBD2 (5 bases). V lost 5 bases and J lost 1, with 12 bases in between. The length of the CDR3 is 14 residues. Germline V gene lookup returns CDR1 MNHNS and CDR2 SASEGT.

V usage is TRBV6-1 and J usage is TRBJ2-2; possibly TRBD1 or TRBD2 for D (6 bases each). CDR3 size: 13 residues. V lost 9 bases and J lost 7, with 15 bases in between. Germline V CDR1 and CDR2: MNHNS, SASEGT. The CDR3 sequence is CASTGTGVGELFF. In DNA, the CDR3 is TGTGCCAGTACAGGGACGGGGGTCGGGGAGCTGTTTTTT.

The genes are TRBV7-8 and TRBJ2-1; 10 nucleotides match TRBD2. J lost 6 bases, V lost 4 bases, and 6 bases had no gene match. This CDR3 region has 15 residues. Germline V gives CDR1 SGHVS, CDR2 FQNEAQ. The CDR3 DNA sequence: TGTGCCAGCAGCTCTAGCGGGAGATCCGTCAATGAGCAGTTCTTC. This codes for CASSSSGRSVNEQFF.

For the CDR3, the DNA is TGTGCCGTTTGGACGGGGGGCTCCTACGAGCAGTACTTC. This encodes CAVWTGGSYEQYF. The chain couples TRBV28 to TRBJ2-7; 7 bases fit TRBD2. Germline CDR1 reads MDHEN; CDR2 reads SYDVKM. The trim removed 11 bases at V and 0 bases at J, leaving 7 bases unmatched. This CDR3 has 13 residues.

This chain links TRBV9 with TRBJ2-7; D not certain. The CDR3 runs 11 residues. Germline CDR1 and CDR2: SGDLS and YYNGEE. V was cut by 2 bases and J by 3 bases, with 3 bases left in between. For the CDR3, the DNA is TGTGCCAGCAGCGTGTACTACGAGCAGTACTTC. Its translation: CASSVYYEQYF.

The CDR3 nucleotides are TGTGCCAGTAGTATAGGGCCTGGGTTCAAGCATTTT. It encodes CASSIGPGFKHF. The chain combines TRBV19 with TRBJ1-5; D is uncertain. Germline loops: CDR1 LNHDA, CDR2 SQIVND (reference sequence). The V end lost 1 base, the J end lost 14 bases, and 12 bases lay between the germline ends. This CDR3 is built from 12 residues.

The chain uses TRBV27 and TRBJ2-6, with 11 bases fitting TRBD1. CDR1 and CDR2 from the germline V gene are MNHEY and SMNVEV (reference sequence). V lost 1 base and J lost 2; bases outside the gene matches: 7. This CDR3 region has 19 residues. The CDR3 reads CASSLFGTGGSAGANVLTF. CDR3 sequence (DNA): TGTGCCAGCAGTTTATTTGGGACAGGGGGATCGGCTGGGGCCAACGTCCTGACTTTC.

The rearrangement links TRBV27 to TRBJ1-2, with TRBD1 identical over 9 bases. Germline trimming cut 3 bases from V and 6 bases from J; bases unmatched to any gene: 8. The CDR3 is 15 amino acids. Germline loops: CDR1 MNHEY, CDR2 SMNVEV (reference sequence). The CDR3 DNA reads TGTGCCAGCAGTTTGGGACAGGGAAATTGGAATGGCTACACCTTC. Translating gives CASSLGQGNWNGYTF.

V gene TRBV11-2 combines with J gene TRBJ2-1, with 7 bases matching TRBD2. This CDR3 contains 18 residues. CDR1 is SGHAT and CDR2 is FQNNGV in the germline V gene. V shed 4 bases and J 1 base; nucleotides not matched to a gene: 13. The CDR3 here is CASSSGVGGPGSYNEQFF. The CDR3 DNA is TGTGCCAGCAGCTCGGGGGTGGGAGGGCCTGGATCCTACAATGAGCAGTTCTTC.

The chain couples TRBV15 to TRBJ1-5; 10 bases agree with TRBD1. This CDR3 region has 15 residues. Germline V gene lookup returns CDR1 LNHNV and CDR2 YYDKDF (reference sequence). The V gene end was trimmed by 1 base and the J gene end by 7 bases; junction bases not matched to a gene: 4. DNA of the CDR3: TGTGCCACCAGCAGAGTAGGGACAGGGGTACAGCCCCAGCATTTT. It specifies CATSRVGTGVQPQHF.

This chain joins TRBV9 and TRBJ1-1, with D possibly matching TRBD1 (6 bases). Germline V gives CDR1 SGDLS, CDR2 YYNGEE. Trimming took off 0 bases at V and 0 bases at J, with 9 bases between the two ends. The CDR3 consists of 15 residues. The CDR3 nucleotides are TGTGCCAGCAGCGTAGAAGGGGGGATGAACACTGAAGCTTTCTTT. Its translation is CASSVEGGMNTEAFF.

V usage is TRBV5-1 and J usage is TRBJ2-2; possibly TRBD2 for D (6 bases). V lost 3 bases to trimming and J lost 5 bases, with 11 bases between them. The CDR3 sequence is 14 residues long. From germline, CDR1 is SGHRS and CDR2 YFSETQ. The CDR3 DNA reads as TGCGCCAGCAGCTCGGAGGGCGGTACCGGGGAGCTGTTTTTT. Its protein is CASSSEGGTGELFF.